Listed below are T cell receptor beta chains from one sample, sequenced in a study of CD8 T cells in ankylosing spondylitis. TCRdb re-called the 5' RACE reads through MiXCR, storing one row per CDR3 protein. The repertoire holds approximately 500,000 distinct CDR3 sequences, with 12% as singletons. The sequenced sample consisted of blood, either unsorted or a sorted T cell fraction (not recorded which). Source of these receptors: a male donor with ankylosing spondylitis. Each CDR3 is given with its conserved first and last residue. D genes are given only for firm matches. Size is stated for part of the rows, as once, few or many counts, or as a class when the clone is expanded.

-,few,TRBV20-1,TRBJ2-3,CSAKVVAVDTQYF,TGCAGTGCCAAGGTAGTAGCGGTAGATACGCAGTATTTT
TRBD2,-,TRBV6-1,TRBJ2-1,CASSETSGLNNEQFF,TGTGCCAGCAGTGAGACTAGCGGACTTAACAATGAGCAGTTCTTC
-,many,TRBV5-5,TRBJ2-5,CASRGRQGQETQYF,TGTGCCAGCAGAGGACGGCAGGGGCAAGAGACCCAGTACTTC
TRBD1,-,TRBV5-1,TRBJ2-5,CASSLGGQGRGETQYF,TGCGCCAGCAGCTTGGGGGGACAGGGGCGTGGAGAGACCCAGTACTTC
-,-,TRBV25-1,TRBJ1-6,CASTQGSDSPLHF,TGTGCCAGCACACAGGGTTCTGATTCACCCCTCCACTTT
TRBD1,-,TRBV14,TRBJ2-4,CASSPQGVGRAKNIQYF,TGTGCCAGCAGCCCTCAGGGGGTGGGAAGAGCCAAAAACATTCAGTACTTC
-,few,TRBV6-1,TRBJ2-2,CASSGLQGAGELFF,TGTGCCAGCAGTGGCCTCCAGGGTGCCGGGGAGCTGTTTTTT
-,-,TRBV20-1,TRBJ2-7,CSPGTDKRYEQYF,TGCAGCCCAGGGACGGATAAGCGCTACGAGCAGTACTTC
-,-,TRBV12-3/TRBV12-4,TRBJ1-1,CASSLIFKSEAFF,TGTGCCAGCAGTTTAATTTTTAAGTCAGAAGCTTTCTTT
-,many,TRBV5-1,TRBJ1-1,CASSLAPGAMNTEAFF,TGCGCCAGCAGCTTGGCCCCAGGGGCCATGAACACTGAAGCTTTCTTT
TRBD2,many,TRBV20-1,TRBJ2-3,CSASPPLAGGTDTQYF,TGCAGTGCTAGCCCCCCACTAGCGGGAGGCACAGATACGCAGTATTTT
-,many,TRBV3-1,TRBJ2-4,CASSQTGTSGRDIQYF,TGTGCCAGCAGCCAAACAGGGACCTCGGGCAGGGACATTCAGTACTTC
-,few,TRBV3-1,TRBJ2-3,CASSQGYSTDTQYF,TGTGCCAGCAGCCAAGGATATAGCACAGATACGCAGTATTTT
-,-,TRBV27,TRBJ2-7,CASSLSRSQSYEQYF,TGTGCCAGCAGTTTGTCTAGAAGTCAGTCCTACGAGCAGTACTTC
TRBD1,-,TRBV2,TRBJ2-3,CASKKGTGTDTQYF,TGTGCCAGCAAGAAAGGGACAGGAACAGATACGCAGTATTTT
-,many,TRBV20-1,TRBJ2-5,CSARYSGGGETQYF,TGCAGTGCTAGATACAGCGGAGGCGGAGAGACCCAGTACTTC
-,-,TRBV29-1,TRBJ2-2,CSAGGGEHTGELFF,TGCAGCGCCGGGGGCGGAGAGCACACCGGGGAGCTGTTTTTT
-,few,TRBV20-1,TRBJ1-1,CSTQTDPNTEAFF,TGCAGTACTCAGACAGATCCGAACACTGAAGCTTTCTTT
TRBD2,-,TRBV25-1,TRBJ2-3,CASSHLAGGVSDTQYF,TGTGCCAGCAGTCATCTAGCGGGAGGAGTCTCAGATACGCAGTATTTT
TRBD1,few,TRBV7-2,TRBJ1-2,CASSDFQGAYYGYTF,TGTGCCAGCAGCGACTTCCAGGGGGCGTACTATGGCTACACCTTC
-,few,TRBV14,TRBJ2-3,CASSQAVAGTDTQYF,TGTGCCAGCAGCCAGGCGGTAGCTGGCACAGATACGCAGTATTTT
-,many,TRBV7-2,TRBJ2-7,CASSLSGRVGEQYF,TGTGCCAGCAGCTTATCTGGGCGGGTCGGCGAGCAGTACTTC
-,-,TRBV2,TRBJ2-7,CASKGPTHEQYF,TGTGCCAGCAAGGGCCCGACCCACGAGCAGTACTTC
-,-,TRBV4-2,TRBJ2-1,CASSPIISGLYNEQFF,TGTGCCAGCAGCCCTATTATTAGCGGTTTGTATAATGAGCAGTTCTTC
-,-,TRBV3-1,TRBJ1-2,CASSQESGFGGYTF,TGTGCCAGCAGCCAAGAGTCCGGGTTCGGCGGCTACACCTTC
-,-,TRBV18,TRBJ2-3,CASSPPEVPDTQYF,TGTGCCAGCTCACCACCTGAGGTCCCAGATACGCAGTATTTT
TRBD2,-,TRBV18,TRBJ2-2,CASSANLLADTGELFF,TGTGCCAGCTCAGCAAACCTTCTAGCGGACACCGGGGAGCTGTTTTTT
-,few,TRBV2,TRBJ2-3,CASSESGGNTDTQYF,TGTGCCAGCAGTGAATCCGGAGGCAACACAGATACGCAGTATTTT
-,few,TRBV11-2,TRBJ2-3,CASSLVPGVDTQYF,TGTGCCAGCAGCTTAGTTCCGGGGGTAGATACGCAGTATTTT
TRBD2,many,TRBV12-3/TRBV12-4,TRBJ2-3,CASSTNSGTSDTQYF,TGTGCCAGCAGTACAAATAGCGGGACCTCAGATACGCAGTATTTT
-,many,TRBV24-1,TRBJ2-3,CATSDVEYTDTQYF,TGTGCCACCAGTGATGTGGAGTACACAGATACGCAGTATTTT
-,-,TRBV20-1,TRBJ2-1,CSSELGNEQFF,TGCAGTTCTGAGCTTGGCAATGAGCAGTTCTTC
TRBD1,-,TRBV20-1,TRBJ2-5,CSARDVRGLGETQYF,TGCAGTGCTAGAGATGTCAGGGGGCTTGGGGAGACCCAGTACTTC
TRBD2,few,TRBV10-3,TRBJ2-3,CAISPLAELSTDTQYF,TGTGCCATCAGCCCACTAGCGGAGCTTAGCACAGATACGCAGTATTTT
TRBD2,many,TRBV5-1,TRBJ2-1,CASSTGTSGIEQFF,TGCGCCAGCAGCACTGGGACTAGCGGGATTGAGCAGTTCTTC
-,few,TRBV10-3,TRBJ1-2,CAISESQIGYTF,TGTGCCATCAGTGAGTCCCAGATCGGCTACACCTTC
TRBD1,few,TRBV4-1,TRBJ1-5,CASSQDTDRGRNQPQHF,TGCGCCAGCAGCCAAGATACGGACAGGGGGCGGAATCAGCCCCAGCATTTT
-,-,TRBV4-2,TRBJ2-5,CASSQAQGETQYF,TGTGCCAGCAGCCAAGCGCAGGGGGAGACCCAGTACTTC
TRBD1,-,TRBV24-1,TRBJ2-3,CATSARTGGLDTQYF,TGTGCCACCAGTGCCCGGACAGGGGGCTTAGATACGCAGTATTTT
TRBD1,few,TRBV5-1,TRBJ2-2,CASSSWDSYTGELFF,TGCGCCAGCAGCTCATGGGACAGCTACACCGGGGAGCTGTTTTTT
TRBD1,-,TRBV6-1,TRBJ2-3,CASKTGGKDTQYF,TGTGCCAGCAAAACAGGGGGCAAAGATACGCAGTATTTT
TRBD2,-,TRBV20-1,TRBJ2-7,CSASSGRSSYEQYF,TGCAGTGCCTCAAGCGGGAGGAGCTCCTACGAGCAGTACTTC
-,many,TRBV7-8,TRBJ1-4,CASSLDGTFGGLFF,TGTGCCAGCAGCTTAGATGGGACCTTTGGTGGACTGTTTTTT
-,few,TRBV2,TRBJ1-4,CASTANRANEKLFF,TGTGCCAGCACGGCGAACCGGGCTAATGAAAAACTGTTTTTT
-,-,TRBV2,TRBJ2-2,CASSEEGVLVVGELFF,TGTGCCAGCAGTGAAGAAGGGGTACTGGTGGTCGGGGAGCTGTTTTTT
-,-,TRBV3-1,TRBJ2-1,CASSQAQGLSYNEQFF,TGTGCCAGCAGCCAAGCACAGGGCCTCTCCTACAATGAGCAGTTCTTC
-,-,TRBV12-5,TRBJ2-1,CASGLVPGNEQFF,TGTGCTAGTGGTTTGGTACCGGGCAATGAGCAGTTCTTC
TRBD2,many,TRBV3-1,TRBJ2-7,CASSQGTSGYEQYF,TGTGCCAGCAGTCAAGGGACTAGCGGCTACGAGCAGTACTTC
TRBD2,-,TRBV7-7,TRBJ2-5,CASSNSGRAEGETQYF,TGTGCCAGCAGCAATAGCGGGAGGGCCGAGGGAGAGACCCAGTACTTC
-,few,TRBV3-1,TRBJ1-1,CASSQFLENTEAFF,TGTGCCAGCAGCCAATTCTTGGAAAACACTGAAGCTTTCTTT